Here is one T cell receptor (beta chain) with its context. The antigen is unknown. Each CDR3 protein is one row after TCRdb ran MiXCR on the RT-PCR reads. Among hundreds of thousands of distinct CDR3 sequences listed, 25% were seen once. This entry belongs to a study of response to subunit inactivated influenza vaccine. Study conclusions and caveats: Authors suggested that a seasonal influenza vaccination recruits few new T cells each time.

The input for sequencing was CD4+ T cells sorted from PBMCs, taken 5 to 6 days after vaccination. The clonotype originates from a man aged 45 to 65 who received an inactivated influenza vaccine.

CDR3 residues: CASSQFYGGGGETQYF. The CDR3 nucleotides read TGTGCCAGCAGCCAATTCTACGGCGGTGGAGGAGAGACCCAGTACTTC. The V call is TRBV3-1, the J call TRBJ2-5; maybe TRBD2 (5 bases). The germline CDR1 and CDR2 sequences are LGHDT and YNNKEL (reference sequence). V shed 2 bases and J shed 4 bases, with 17 bases lying between them. The CDR3 totals 16 residues.